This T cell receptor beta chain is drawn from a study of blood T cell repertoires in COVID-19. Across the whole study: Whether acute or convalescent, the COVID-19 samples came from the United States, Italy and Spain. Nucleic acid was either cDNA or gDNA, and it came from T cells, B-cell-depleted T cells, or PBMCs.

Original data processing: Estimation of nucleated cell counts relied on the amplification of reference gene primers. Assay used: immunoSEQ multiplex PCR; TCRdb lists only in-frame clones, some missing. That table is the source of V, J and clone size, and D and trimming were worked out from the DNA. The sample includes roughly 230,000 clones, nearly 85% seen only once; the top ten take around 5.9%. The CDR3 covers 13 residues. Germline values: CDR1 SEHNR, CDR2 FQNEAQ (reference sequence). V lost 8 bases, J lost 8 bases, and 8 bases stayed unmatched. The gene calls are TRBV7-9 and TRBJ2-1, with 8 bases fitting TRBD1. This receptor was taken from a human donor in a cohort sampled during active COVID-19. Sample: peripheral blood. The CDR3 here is CASSRTGFDEQFF. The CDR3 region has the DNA TGTGCCAGCTCTCGGACAGGGTTCGATGAGCAGTTCTTC.